The rows below give T cell receptor beta chains drawn from one sample of a study of blood T cell repertoires in COVID-19. Only in-frame clones appear in the TCRdb table, and some are missing; sequencing was by immunoSEQ multiplex PCR. The table includes about 150,000 clones, approximately 83% detected once. Sequencing was done on a sample of peripheral blood. The receptors derive from a man in his 70s with acute or convalescent COVID-19. The conserved cysteine and the conserved F or W are not part of the CDR3 here.

j_gene: TRBJ2-1
len: 9
v_gene: TRBV24-1
CDR3aa: ATSAPGEQF

j_gene: TRBJ2-7
len: 14
v_gene: TRBV7-2
CDR3aa: ASSLVSSGSSYEQY

j_gene: TRBJ1-2
len: 11
v_gene: TRBV21-1
CDR3aa: ASSDRGIYGYT

j_gene: TRBJ2-5
len: 11
v_gene: TRBV5-6
CDR3aa: ASSLTGLGTQY

j_gene: TRBJ2-1
len: 19
v_gene: TRBV7-6
CDR3aa: ASSSLASVSPRSLSYNEQF

j_gene: TRBJ2-1
len: 11
v_gene: TRBV6-5
CDR3aa: ASKREIGNEQF

j_gene: TRBJ2-7
len: 15
v_gene: TRBV28
CDR3aa: ASSLGPSGSTRYEQY

j_gene: TRBJ1-2
len: 11
v_gene: TRBV5-1
CDR3aa: ASSFEGRGGYT

j_gene: TRBJ2-3
len: 15
v_gene: TRBV2
CDR3aa: ASSVPSGRAGTDTQY

j_gene: TRBJ2-2
len: 14
v_gene: TRBV5-1
CDR3aa: ASSQEPTSTLRELF

j_gene: TRBJ1-2
len: 14
v_gene: TRBV19
CDR3aa: ASSSSPSGKDYGYT

j_gene: TRBJ2-3
len: 11
v_gene: TRBV5-1
CDR3aa: ASSSGVADTQY

j_gene: TRBJ2-2
len: 15
v_gene: TRBV7-6
CDR3aa: ASSLGPGTGLPGELF

j_gene: TRBJ1-2
len: 11
v_gene: TRBV6-5
CDR3aa: ASSYPGSYGYT

j_gene: TRBJ2-7
len: 12
v_gene: TRBV19
CDR3aa: ASSITGVGYEQY

j_gene: TRBJ2-7
len: 13
v_gene: TRBV6-6
CDR3aa: ASSPQGQGAYEQY

j_gene: TRBJ2-2
len: 15
v_gene: TRBV7-9
CDR3aa: ASSLPLQGFNTGELF

j_gene: TRBJ2-7
len: 13
v_gene: TRBV28
CDR3aa: ASSFPHAGSYEQY

j_gene: TRBJ1-6
len: 12
v_gene: TRBV7-9
CDR3aa: ASTSDSQNSPLH

j_gene: TRBJ2-7
len: 12
v_gene: TRBV29-1
CDR3aa: SVVRGTGPYEQY

j_gene: TRBJ2-7
len: 12
v_gene: TRBV6-5
CDR3aa: ASRGLAEVYEQY

j_gene: TRBJ2-5
len: 11
v_gene: TRBV2
CDR3aa: ASIEQGRETQY

j_gene: TRBJ2-3
len: 12
v_gene: TRBV5-4
CDR3aa: ASSLQGSTDTQY

j_gene: TRBJ1-1
len: 13
v_gene: TRBV7-2
CDR3aa: ASQNWGDRSDEAF

j_gene: TRBJ2-1
len: 16
v_gene: TRBV19
CDR3aa: ASSIDASSGRAYNEQF

j_gene: TRBJ1-2
len: 13
v_gene: TRBV7-2
CDR3aa: ASSPLDRGKRGYT

j_gene: TRBJ2-1
len: 13
v_gene: TRBV6-5
CDR3aa: ASSYASGKGNEQF

j_gene: TRBJ2-2
len: 12
v_gene: TRBV19
CDR3aa: ASSIPGNTGELF

j_gene: TRBJ2-1
len: 12
v_gene: TRBV7-2
CDR3aa: ASNPASGRGEQF

j_gene: TRBJ2-7
len: 14
v_gene: TRBV9
CDR3aa: ASSDVYRGLIYEQY

j_gene: TRBJ1-5
len: 15
v_gene: TRBV4-3
CDR3aa: ASSQDFRGTSNQPQH

j_gene: TRBJ1-6
len: 12
v_gene: TRBV14
CDR3aa: ASSQEWEDSPLH

j_gene: TRBJ2-6
len: 13
v_gene: TRBV7-9
CDR3aa: ASRLTGSGANVLT

j_gene: TRBJ2-5
len: 12
v_gene: TRBV7-2
CDR3aa: ASSPRLAGETQY

j_gene: TRBJ1-6
len: 13
v_gene: TRBV25-1
CDR3aa: ASSARDIYNSPLH

j_gene: TRBJ1-5
len: 14
v_gene: TRBV10-1
CDR3aa: ASSERGGDSNQPQH

j_gene: TRBJ1-6
len: 12
v_gene: TRBV7-9
CDR3aa: ASSRSDVGSPLH

j_gene: TRBJ2-7
len: 11
v_gene: TRBV7-8
CDR3aa: ASSSGQTYEQY

j_gene: TRBJ2-6
len: 15
v_gene: TRBV28
CDR3aa: ASSAGTGFSGANVLT

j_gene: TRBJ1-1
len: 14
v_gene: TRBV4-3
CDR3aa: ASSQGNRGRDTEAF

j_gene: TRBJ2-7
len: 10
v_gene: TRBV11-2
CDR3aa: ASSLVPYEQY

j_gene: TRBJ2-1
len: 10
v_gene: TRBV28
CDR3aa: ASRGGYNEQF

j_gene: TRBJ1-1
len: 12
v_gene: TRBV7-2
CDR3aa: ASSVTGGRTEAF

j_gene: TRBJ1-2
len: 11
v_gene: TRBV12-3/TRBV12-4
CDR3aa: ASSRGGWYGYT

j_gene: TRBJ2-1
len: 11
v_gene: TRBV28
CDR3aa: ASSSTGGREQF

j_gene: TRBJ1-4
len: 12
v_gene: TRBV9
CDR3aa: ASSRGTANEKLF

j_gene: TRBJ2-7
len: 12
v_gene: TRBV7-9
CDR3aa: ASSLAGGPQEQY

j_gene: TRBJ2-7
len: 13
v_gene: TRBV7-9
CDR3aa: ASSLTGGGSYEQY

j_gene: TRBJ2-3
len: 13
v_gene: TRBV3-1/TRBV3-2
CDR3aa: ASSLAGQGTDTQY

j_gene: TRBJ1-2
len: 16
v_gene: TRBV4-3
CDR3aa: ASSLSRGTGALYYGYT

j_gene: TRBJ1-5
len: 14
v_gene: TRBV7-2
CDR3aa: ASSLATASSNQPQH

j_gene: TRBJ1-3
len: 14
v_gene: TRBV4-2
CDR3aa: ASSRGTGNSGNTIY

j_gene: TRBJ2-7
len: 12
v_gene: TRBV29-1
CDR3aa: SVQSVGETYEQY

j_gene: TRBJ2-1
len: 13
v_gene: TRBV6-5
CDR3aa: ASSSLTGAYNEQF

j_gene: TRBJ2-3
len: 14
v_gene: TRBV2
CDR3aa: ASSEASGRNTDTQY